The rows below give T cell receptor beta chains drawn from one sample of a study of T cell clones after liver transplantation. Sequenced by immunoSEQ multiplex PCR; TCRdb stores in-frame clones only, minus some. The sample includes fewer than 20,000 clones, around 87% of them seen just once. The specimen comprised CD8+ T cells from blood, sampled approximately 3.5 years after liver transplant. The source of these receptors is a human patient who received a liver transplant. Some T cells may arise from the graft donor. Each CDR3 is given with its conserved first and last residue. Fields, in order: CDR3 DNA, CDR3 protein, J gene, D gene, clone size, V gene, CDR3 length. D genes are given only for firm matches. Clone sizes are given selectively: once, few, many, or a class where the clone is expanded.

cdr3_nt: TGTGCCAGCAGTTTATTGGGGCAGGGACCGGGTCAGCCCCAGCATTTT; cdr3_aa: CASSLLGQGPGQPQHF; j_call: TRBJ1-5; d_call: .; clone_size: .; v_call: TRBV27; cdr3_length: 16
cdr3_nt: TGTGCCATCAGTGAGACTAGATCGAATGAGCAGTTCTTC; cdr3_aa: CAISETRSNEQFF; j_call: TRBJ2-1; d_call: .; clone_size: .; v_call: TRBV10-3; cdr3_length: 13
cdr3_nt: TGCAGCGTTGAAAGCCTGAAAATGGGACAGGATTATGGCTACACCTTC; cdr3_aa: CSVESLKMGQDYGYTF; j_call: TRBJ1-2; d_call: TRBD1; clone_size: once; v_call: TRBV29-1; cdr3_length: 16
cdr3_nt: TGTGCCACCAGCAGAGATGAATACCACTCCTACAATGAGCAGTTCTTC; cdr3_aa: CATSRDEYHSYNEQFF; j_call: TRBJ2-1; d_call: .; clone_size: .; v_call: TRBV15; cdr3_length: 16
cdr3_nt: TGTGCCAGCAGCTTTTCCTACAATGAGCAGTTCTTC; cdr3_aa: CASSFSYNEQFF; j_call: TRBJ2-1; d_call: .; clone_size: .; v_call: TRBV5-4; cdr3_length: 12
cdr3_nt: TGTGCCAGCAGCCCCTTAGCGGGGGGCGATGAGCAGTTCTTC; cdr3_aa: CASSPLAGGDEQFF; j_call: TRBJ2-1; d_call: TRBD2; clone_size: .; v_call: TRBV9; cdr3_length: 14
cdr3_nt: TGTGCCAGCAGTTCCGGGACAATTAGCACAGATACGCAGTATTTT; cdr3_aa: CASSSGTISTDTQYF; j_call: TRBJ2-3; d_call: .; clone_size: once; v_call: TRBV6-5; cdr3_length: 15
cdr3_nt: TGTGCCAGCAGTCTATACAGGGGAAACATTCAGTACTTC; cdr3_aa: CASSLYRGNIQYF; j_call: TRBJ2-4; d_call: TRBD1; clone_size: .; v_call: TRBV28; cdr3_length: 13
cdr3_nt: TGCGCCAGCAGCTCCGATCCGATTTATGCGGCTTCCTACGAGCAGTACTTC; cdr3_aa: CASSSDPIYAASYEQYF; j_call: TRBJ2-7; d_call: .; clone_size: .; v_call: TRBV5-1; cdr3_length: 17
cdr3_nt: TGTGCCAGCAGTTTCTTCGGGACAGACTACAATGAGCAGTTCTTC; cdr3_aa: CASSFFGTDYNEQFF; j_call: TRBJ2-1; d_call: TRBD1; clone_size: once; v_call: TRBV28; cdr3_length: 15
cdr3_nt: TGTGCCAGCACCAAGGGGCTCACCTATGGCTACACCTTC; cdr3_aa: CASTKGLTYGYTF; j_call: TRBJ1-2; d_call: .; clone_size: .; v_call: TRBV27; cdr3_length: 13
cdr3_nt: TGCGCCACAGCCGAGTGGGGGGCGGGCACAGATACGCAGTATTTT; cdr3_aa: CATAEWGAGTDTQYF; j_call: TRBJ2-3; d_call: .; clone_size: .; v_call: TRBV5-1; cdr3_length: 15
cdr3_nt: TGTGCTAGTGGTTTTGATGGCGGAGCTGGCGAGCAGTACTTC; cdr3_aa: CASGFDGGAGEQYF; j_call: TRBJ2-7; d_call: .; clone_size: .; v_call: TRBV12-5; cdr3_length: 14
cdr3_nt: TGTGCCAGCAGTGAGACAGGAACGACCTACGAGCAGTACTTC; cdr3_aa: CASSETGTTYEQYF; j_call: TRBJ2-7; d_call: .; clone_size: .; v_call: TRBV28; cdr3_length: 14
cdr3_nt: TGTGCCAGCAGCTTCGGACTCCTACCCTACGAGCAGTACTTC; cdr3_aa: CASSFGLLPYEQYF; j_call: TRBJ2-7; d_call: .; clone_size: .; v_call: TRBV11-2; cdr3_length: 14